This T cell receptor beta chain was identified during a study of shared clonotypes between healthy human individuals. Findings of the study overall: Read depth was anticipated to influence clonotype sharing among donors.

Every subset had its genomic DNA shared out evenly among several immunoSEQ plates. Authors' methods: Owing to the provision of junction-only sequences devoid of quality scores by immunoSEQ, filtering differed. This table comes from immunoSEQ multiplex PCR, and its TCRdb copy is limited to in-frame clones, with some not included. Clonal size and the V and J genes are those of that table, whereas D and trimming came from the DNA. The data hold 450,000 to 600,000 clones, with around 80% observed a single time. The germline V gene encodes CDR1 LNHDA and CDR2 SQIVND (reference sequence). Between the trimmed V and J ends, which lost 3 bases and 7 bases, there was a span of 12 bases. This CDR3 spans 14 amino acids. This clone was counted between two and nine times. Its matching antigen is unknown. There were no recent acute infections or vaccinations among the donors, who were healthy HIV-negative adults.

The receptor was derived from a woman aged 40 to 50 in good health. Some clones in this sample may be carry-over from other donors' samples. The specimen was PBMCs. The genes are TRBV19 and TRBJ2-2; D unclear. CDR3 sequence (DNA): TGTGCCAGTAGTATTCACGGGTATGGCGGGGAGCTGTTTTTT. It translates to CASSIHGYGGELFF.